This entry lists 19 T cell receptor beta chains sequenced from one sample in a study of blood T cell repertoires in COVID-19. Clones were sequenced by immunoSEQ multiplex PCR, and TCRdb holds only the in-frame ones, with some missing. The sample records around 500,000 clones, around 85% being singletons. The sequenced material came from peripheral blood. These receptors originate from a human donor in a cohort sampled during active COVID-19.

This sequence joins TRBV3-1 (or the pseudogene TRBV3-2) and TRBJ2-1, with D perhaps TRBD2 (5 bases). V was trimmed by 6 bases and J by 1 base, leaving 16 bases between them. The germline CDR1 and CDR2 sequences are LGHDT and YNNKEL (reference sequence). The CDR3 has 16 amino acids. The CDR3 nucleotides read TGTGCCAGCAGAAAGGAAGGGCTAGCATCCTACAATGAGCAGTTCTTC. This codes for CASRKEGLASYNEQFF.

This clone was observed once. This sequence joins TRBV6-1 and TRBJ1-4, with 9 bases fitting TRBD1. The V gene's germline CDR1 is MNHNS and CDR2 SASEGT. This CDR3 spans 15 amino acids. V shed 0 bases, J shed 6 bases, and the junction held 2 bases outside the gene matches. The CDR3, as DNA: TGTGCCAGCAGTGAAGCGGGACAGGGATATGAAAAACTGTTTTTT. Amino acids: CASSEAGQGYEKLFF.

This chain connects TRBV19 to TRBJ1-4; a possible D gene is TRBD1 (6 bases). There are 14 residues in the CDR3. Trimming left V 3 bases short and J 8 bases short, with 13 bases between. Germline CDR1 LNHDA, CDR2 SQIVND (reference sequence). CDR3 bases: TGTGCCAGTAGTATTGGGGGCCAAAAAGAAAAACTGTTTTTT. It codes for CASSIGGQKEKLFF.

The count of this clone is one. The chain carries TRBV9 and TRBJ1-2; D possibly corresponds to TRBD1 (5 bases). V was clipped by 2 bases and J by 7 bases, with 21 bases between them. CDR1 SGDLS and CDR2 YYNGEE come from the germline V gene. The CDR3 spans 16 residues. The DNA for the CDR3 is TGTGCCAGCAGCGTGAGTCGCGGCAGGGTAGCTGGTGGCTACACCTTC. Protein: CASSVSRGRVAGGYTF.

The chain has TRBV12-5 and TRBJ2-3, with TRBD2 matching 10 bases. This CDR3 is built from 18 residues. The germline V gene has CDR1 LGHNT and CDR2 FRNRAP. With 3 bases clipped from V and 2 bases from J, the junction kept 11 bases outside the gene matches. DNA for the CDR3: TGTGCTAGTGGTTTACGCCGGCCGACTAGCGGGTACACAGATACGCAGTATTTT. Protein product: CASGLRRPTSGYTDTQYF. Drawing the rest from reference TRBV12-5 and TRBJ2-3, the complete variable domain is DARVTQTPRHKVTEMGQEVTMRCQPILGHNTVFWYRQTMMQGLELLAYFRNRAPLDDSGMPKDRFSAEMPDATLATLKIQPSEPRDSAVYFCASGLRRPTSGYTDTQYFGPGTRLTVL.

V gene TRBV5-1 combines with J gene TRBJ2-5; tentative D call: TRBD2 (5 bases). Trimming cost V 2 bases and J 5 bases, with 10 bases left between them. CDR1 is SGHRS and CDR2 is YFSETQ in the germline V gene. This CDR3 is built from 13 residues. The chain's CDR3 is CASSFGGRETQYF. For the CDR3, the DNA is TGCGCCAGCAGCTTCGGCGGGCGTGAGACCCAGTACTTC.

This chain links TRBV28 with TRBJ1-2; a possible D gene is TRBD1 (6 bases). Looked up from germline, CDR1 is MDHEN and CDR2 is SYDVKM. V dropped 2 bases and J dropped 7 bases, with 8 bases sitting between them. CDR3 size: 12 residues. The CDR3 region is CASSLRDTGYTF. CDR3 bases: TGTGCCAGCAGTTTACGGGACACTGGCTACACCTTC.

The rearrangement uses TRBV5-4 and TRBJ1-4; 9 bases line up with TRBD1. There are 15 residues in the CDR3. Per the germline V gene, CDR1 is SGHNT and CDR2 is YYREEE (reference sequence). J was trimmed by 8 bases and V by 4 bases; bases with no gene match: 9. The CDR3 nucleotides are TGTGCCAGCAGCGTCGGACAGGGGTACAACGAAAAACTGTTTTTT. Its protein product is CASSVGQGYNEKLFF.

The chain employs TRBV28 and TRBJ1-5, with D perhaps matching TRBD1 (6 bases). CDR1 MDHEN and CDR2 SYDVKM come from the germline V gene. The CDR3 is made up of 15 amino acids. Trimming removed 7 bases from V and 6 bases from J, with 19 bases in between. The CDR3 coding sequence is TGTGCCAGCAACTCTCAGACAGGTCCTAGTCAGCCCCAGCATTTT. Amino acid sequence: CASNSQTGPSQPQHF. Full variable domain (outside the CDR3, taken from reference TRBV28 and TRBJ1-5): DVKVTQSSRYLVKRTGEKVFLECVQDMDHENMFWYRQDPGLGLRLIYFSYDVKMKEKGDIPEGYSVSREKKERFSLILESASTNQTSMYLCASNSQTGPSQPQHFGDGTRLSIL.

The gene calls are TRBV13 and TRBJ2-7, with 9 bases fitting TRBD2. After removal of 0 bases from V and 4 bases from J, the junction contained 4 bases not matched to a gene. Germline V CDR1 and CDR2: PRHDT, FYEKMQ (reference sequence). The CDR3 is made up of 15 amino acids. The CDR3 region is CASSLGTSGVYEQYF. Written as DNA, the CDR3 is TGTGCCAGCAGCTTAGGGACTAGCGGAGTTTACGAGCAGTACTTC.

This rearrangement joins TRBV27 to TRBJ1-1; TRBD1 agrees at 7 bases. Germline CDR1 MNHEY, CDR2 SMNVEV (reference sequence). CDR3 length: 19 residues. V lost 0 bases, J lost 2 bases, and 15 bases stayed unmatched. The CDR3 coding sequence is TGTGCCAGCAGTTTATCCAGGTGGGGTAGGGGGCCTAATAACACTGAAGCTTTCTTT. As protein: CASSLSRWGRGPNNTEAFF.

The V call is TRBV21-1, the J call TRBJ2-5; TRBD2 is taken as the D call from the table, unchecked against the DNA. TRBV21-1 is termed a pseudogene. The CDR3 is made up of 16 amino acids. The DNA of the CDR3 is TGTGCCAGCATACCCAGCCGACTAGCGGTCCAAGAGACCCAGTACTTC. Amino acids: CASIPSRLAVQETQYF.

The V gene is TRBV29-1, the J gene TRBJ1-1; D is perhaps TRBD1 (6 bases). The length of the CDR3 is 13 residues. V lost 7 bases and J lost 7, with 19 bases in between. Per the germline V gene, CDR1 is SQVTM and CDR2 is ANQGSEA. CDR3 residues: CSGAARGRGEAFF. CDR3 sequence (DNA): TGCAGCGGCGCCGCGAGGGGGAGGGGTGAAGCTTTCTTT. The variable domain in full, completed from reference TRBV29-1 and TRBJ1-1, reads SAVISQKPSRDICQRGTSLTIQCQVDSQVTMMFWYRQQPGQSLTLIATANQGSEATYESGFVIDKFPISRPNLTFSTLTVSNMSPEDSSIYLCSGAARGRGEAFFGQGTRLTVV.

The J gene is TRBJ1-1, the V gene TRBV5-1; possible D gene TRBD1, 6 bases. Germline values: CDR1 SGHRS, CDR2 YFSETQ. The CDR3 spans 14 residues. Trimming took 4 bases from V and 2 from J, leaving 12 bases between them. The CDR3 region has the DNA TGCGCCAGCAGCCTCCGGGACACAAACACTGAAGCTTTCTTT. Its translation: CASSLRDTNTEAFF.

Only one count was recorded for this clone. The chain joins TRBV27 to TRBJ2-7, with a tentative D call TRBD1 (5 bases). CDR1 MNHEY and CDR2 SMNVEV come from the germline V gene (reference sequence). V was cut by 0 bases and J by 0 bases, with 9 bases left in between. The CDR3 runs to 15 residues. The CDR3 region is CASSLSSRASYEQYF. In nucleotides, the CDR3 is TGTGCCAGCAGTTTATCGAGCAGGGCCTCCTACGAGCAGTACTTC.

Here the CDR3 DNA reads TGTGCCAGCACCCTTCGACAGCCTGCAACTAATGAAAAACTGTTTTTT. Translation gives CASTLRQPATNEKLFF. The chain is built from TRBV2 and TRBJ1-4; perhaps TRBD1 as D (5 bases). The CDR3 runs to 16 residues. The germline V gene encodes CDR1 SNHLY and CDR2 FYNNEI. V gave up 7 bases and J gave up 0 bases, with 15 bases separating them.

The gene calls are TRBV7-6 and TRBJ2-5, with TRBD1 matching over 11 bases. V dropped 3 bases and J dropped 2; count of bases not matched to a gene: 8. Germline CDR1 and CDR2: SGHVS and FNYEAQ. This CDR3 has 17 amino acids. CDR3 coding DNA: TGTGCCAGCAGCTTCTCCTACGGGACAGGGGGACAAGAGACCCAGTACTTC. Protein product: CASSFSYGTGGQETQYF.

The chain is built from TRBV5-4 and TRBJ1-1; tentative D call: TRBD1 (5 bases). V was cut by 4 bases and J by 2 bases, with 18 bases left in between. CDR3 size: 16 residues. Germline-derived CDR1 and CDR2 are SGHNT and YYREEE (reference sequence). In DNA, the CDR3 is TGTGCCAGCAGCCCCTTGGACCGACAGTTTAACACTGAAGCTTTCTTT. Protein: CASSPLDRQFNTEAFF.

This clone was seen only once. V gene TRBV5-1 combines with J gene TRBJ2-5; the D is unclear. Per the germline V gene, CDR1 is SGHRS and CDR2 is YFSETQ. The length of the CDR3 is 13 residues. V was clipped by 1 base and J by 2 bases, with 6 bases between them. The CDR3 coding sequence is TGCGCCAGCAGCTTGCGGGTACAAGAGACCCAGTACTTC. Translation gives CASSLRVQETQYF.